This TCR beta chain was recorded in a study of T-cell reconstitution after alpha-beta-depleted transplantation in children. V lost 7 bases and J lost 8, with 15 bases in between. The CDR3 runs to 12 residues. Germline CDR1 and CDR2: SNHLY and FYNNEI. This clonotype has just a few counts. Unique molecular identifiers were used in preparing the TCRbeta library. TCRdb re-called the PCR reads with MiXCR, one entry per CDR3 protein. Of under 450,000 distinct CDR3 sequences in the sample, 13% were seen once. The chain combines TRBV2 with TRBJ2-7, with D unclear. This TCR was recovered from a human donor who donated a stem cell graft to a child with Fanconi anemia. Sequences were derived from PBMCs, sampled from the stem cell graft. In DNA, the CDR3 is TGTGCCAGCAATGGGATGGGTGAGAAGCAGTACTTC. This gives the protein CASNGMGEKQYF. The complete variable domain, with remaining parts taken from reference TRBV2 and TRBJ2-7, reads EPEVTQTPSHQVTQMGQEVILRCVPISNHLYFYWYRQILGQKVEFLVSFYNNEISEKSEIFDDQFSVERPDGSNFTLKIRSTKLEDSAMYFCASNGMGEKQYFGPGTRLTVT.